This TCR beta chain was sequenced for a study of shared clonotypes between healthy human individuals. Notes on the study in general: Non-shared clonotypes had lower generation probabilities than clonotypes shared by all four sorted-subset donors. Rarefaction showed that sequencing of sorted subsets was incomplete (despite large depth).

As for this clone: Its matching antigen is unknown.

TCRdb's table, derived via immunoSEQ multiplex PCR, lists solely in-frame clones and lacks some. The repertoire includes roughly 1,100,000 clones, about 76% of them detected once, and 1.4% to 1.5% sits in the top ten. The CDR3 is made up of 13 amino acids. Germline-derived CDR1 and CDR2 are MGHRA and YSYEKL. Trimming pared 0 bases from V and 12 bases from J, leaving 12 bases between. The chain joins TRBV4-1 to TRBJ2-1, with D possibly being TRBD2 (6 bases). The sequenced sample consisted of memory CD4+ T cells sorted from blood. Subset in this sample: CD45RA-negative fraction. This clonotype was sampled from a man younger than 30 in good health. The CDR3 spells CASSQDTGRGQFF. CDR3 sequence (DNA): TGCGCCAGCAGCCAAGATACGGGGCGGGGGCAGTTCTTC.